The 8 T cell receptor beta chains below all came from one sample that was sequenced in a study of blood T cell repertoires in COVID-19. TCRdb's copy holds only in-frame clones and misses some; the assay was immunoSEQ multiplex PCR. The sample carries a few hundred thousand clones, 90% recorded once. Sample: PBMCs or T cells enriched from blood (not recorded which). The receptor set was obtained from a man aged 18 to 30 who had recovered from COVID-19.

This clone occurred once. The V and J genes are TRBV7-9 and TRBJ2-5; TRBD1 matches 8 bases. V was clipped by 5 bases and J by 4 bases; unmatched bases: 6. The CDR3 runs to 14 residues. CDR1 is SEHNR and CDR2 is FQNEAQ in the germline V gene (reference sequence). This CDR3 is CASSTTGGRETQYF. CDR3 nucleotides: TGTGCCAGCAGCACTACAGGGGGACGAGAGACCCAGTACTTC.

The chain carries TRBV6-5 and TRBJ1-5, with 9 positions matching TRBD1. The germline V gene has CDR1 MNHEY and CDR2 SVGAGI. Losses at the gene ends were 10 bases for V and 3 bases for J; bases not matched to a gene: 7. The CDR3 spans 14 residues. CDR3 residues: CATMTGGVNQPQHF. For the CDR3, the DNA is TGTGCCACTATGACAGGGGGTGTCAATCAGCCCCAGCATTTT.

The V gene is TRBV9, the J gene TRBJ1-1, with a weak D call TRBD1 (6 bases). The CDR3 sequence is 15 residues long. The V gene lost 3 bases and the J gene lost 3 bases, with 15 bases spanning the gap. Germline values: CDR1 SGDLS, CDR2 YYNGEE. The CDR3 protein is CASSERGEGDTEAFF. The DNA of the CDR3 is TGTGCCAGCAGCGAGCGAGGGGAGGGGGACACTGAAGCTTTCTTT.

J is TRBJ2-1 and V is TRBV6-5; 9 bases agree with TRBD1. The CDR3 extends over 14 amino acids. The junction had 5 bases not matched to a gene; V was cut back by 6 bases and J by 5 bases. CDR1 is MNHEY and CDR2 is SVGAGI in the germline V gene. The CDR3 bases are TGTGCCAGCAGGAGGACAGGGGAGAACAATGAGCAGTTCTTC. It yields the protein CASRRTGENNEQFF.

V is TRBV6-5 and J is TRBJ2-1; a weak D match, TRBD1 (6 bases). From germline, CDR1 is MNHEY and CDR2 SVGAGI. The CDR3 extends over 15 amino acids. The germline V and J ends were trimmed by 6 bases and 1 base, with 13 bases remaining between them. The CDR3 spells CASSYTGMSYNEQFF. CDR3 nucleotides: TGTGCCAGCAGCTATACAGGGATGTCCTACAATGAGCAGTTCTTC.

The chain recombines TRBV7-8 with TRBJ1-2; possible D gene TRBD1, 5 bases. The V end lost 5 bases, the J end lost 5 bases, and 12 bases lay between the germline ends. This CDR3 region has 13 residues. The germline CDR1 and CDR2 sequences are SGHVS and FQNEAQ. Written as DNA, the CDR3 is TGTGCCAGCAGCGTGACAGCTTTGTATGGCTACACCTTC. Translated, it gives CASSVTALYGYTF.

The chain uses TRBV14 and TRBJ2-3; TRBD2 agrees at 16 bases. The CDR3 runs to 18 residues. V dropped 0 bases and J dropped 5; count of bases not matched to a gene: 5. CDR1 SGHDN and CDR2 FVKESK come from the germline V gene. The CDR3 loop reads CASSQDLGLAGGRDTQYF. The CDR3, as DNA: TGTGCCAGCAGCCAAGATCTGGGACTAGCGGGAGGGAGAGATACGCAGTATTTT.

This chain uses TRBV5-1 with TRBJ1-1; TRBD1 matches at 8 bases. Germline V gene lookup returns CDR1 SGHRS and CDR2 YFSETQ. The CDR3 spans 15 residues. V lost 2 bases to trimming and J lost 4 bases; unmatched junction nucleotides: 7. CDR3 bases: TGCGCCAGCAGCTTTGGTTGGGACAGGCTCACTGAAGCTTTCTTT. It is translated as CASSFGWDRLTEAFF.